Given below is one T cell receptor (beta chain) in context. The sample originates from a study of T cell changes during pregnancy in multiple sclerosis. Using immunoSEQ multiplex PCR, the repertoire was profiled, and TCRdb retains in-frame clones only, with some absent. The top ten clones hold roughly 0.58% of a sample with about 44,000 clones, roughly 91% of them seen once. This TCR derives from a female donor with multiple sclerosis, enrolled in a pregnancy study. The sequences come from CD4+ T cells from peripheral blood mononuclear cells, collected in the first trimester of pregnancy.

CDR3 sequence (DNA): TGCGCCAGCAGCTTGGCCAGGGGGCACACTGAAGCTTTCTTT. Amino acid sequence: CASSLARGHTEAFF. The J gene is TRBJ1-1, the V gene TRBV5-1; 8 bases fit TRBD1. This CDR3 contains 14 residues. Losses at the gene ends were 0 bases for V and 3 bases for J; bases not matched to a gene: 1. Germline values: CDR1 SGHRS, CDR2 YFSETQ.